This entry lists 23 T cell receptor beta chains sequenced from one sample in a study of blood T cell repertoires in COVID-19. Some clones are missing from TCRdb's copy, which holds only in-frame ones; the method was immunoSEQ multiplex PCR. The data contain more than 200,000 clones, approximately 84% of them singletons. Material: PBMCs or T cells enriched from blood (not recorded which). The receptors here all came from a man aged 35 to 55 who had recovered from COVID-19.

V gene TRBV5-8 combines with J gene TRBJ2-1, with 7 bases lining up with TRBD1. Germline CDR1 SGHTS, CDR2 YDEGEE. CDR3 size: 14 residues. The J segment lost 2 bases and the V segment lost 7 bases, leaving 6 bases of the junction unmatched. CDR3 nucleotides: TGTGCCAGCTCTCGAGGGGGCGCCTACAATGAGCAGTTCTTC. Protein product: CASSRGGAYNEQFF.

The V call is TRBV5-1, the J call TRBJ1-1; D gene unclear. Germline values: CDR1 SGHRS, CDR2 YFSETQ. V lost 1 base, J lost 5 bases, and 12 bases lay in between. The CDR3 is 14 residues long. Here the CDR3 reads CASSLQTSGTEAFF. In DNA form, the CDR3 reads TGCGCCAGCAGCTTGCAGACATCGGGGACTGAAGCTTTCTTT.

The gene calls are TRBV6-4 and TRBJ2-7, with D possibly being TRBD2 (6 bases). Germline V gene lookup returns CDR1 MRHNA and CDR2 SNTAGT. V shed 3 bases and J shed 0 bases, with 9 bases lying between them. The CDR3 totals 14 residues. The CDR3 nucleotides read TGTGCCAGCAGTGAAAAGCGGGTCTCCTACGAGCAGTACTTC. This codes for CASSEKRVSYEQYF.

This chain joins TRBV7-3 and TRBJ2-2; D might be TRBD1 (5 bases). Germline CDR1 SGHTA, CDR2 FQGTGA. CDR3 length equals 14 residues. Trimming took off 5 bases at V and 1 base at J, with 8 bases between the two ends. CDR3 region: CASSMGLNTGELFF. DNA of the CDR3: TGTGCCAGCAGCATGGGGCTGAACACCGGGGAGCTGTTTTTT.

This chain connects TRBV7-9 to TRBJ1-4, with D possibly TRBD1 on 6 matching bases. Per the germline V gene, CDR1 is SEHNR and CDR2 is FQNEAQ (reference sequence). This CDR3 has 13 residues. V was pared by 9 bases and J by 6 bases, with 14 bases between. The CDR3 loop is CARRTVLDEKLFF. Written as DNA, the CDR3 is TGTGCCAGACGGACAGTTTTGGATGAAAAACTGTTTTTT.

This clone was detected only once. The chain carries TRBV18 and TRBJ1-1; unclear D gene. Germline CDR1 is KGHSH and CDR2 is LQKENI. Trimming pared 0 bases from V and 0 bases from J, leaving 5 bases between. The CDR3 runs to 14 residues. The CDR3 protein is CASSPPSVNTEAFF. DNA of the CDR3: TGTGCCAGCTCACCACCCTCTGTGAACACTGAAGCTTTCTTT.

This chain joins TRBV4-1 and TRBJ1-3; D is ambiguous. V lost 6 bases and J 2 bases, leaving 23 bases between the germline ends. The CDR3 is 18 amino acids. Germline V lookup: CDR1 MGHRA, CDR2 YSYEKL. As DNA, the CDR3 is TGCGCCAGCAGTCAAATTGGGCCGGGAGCCCCAACTGGAAACACCATATATTTT. This translates into CASSQIGPGAPTGNTIYF.

V usage is TRBV2 and J usage is TRBJ1-4; possibly TRBD1 for D (6 bases). Trimming cost V 6 bases and J 4 bases, with 18 bases left between them. Germline V gene data show CDR1 as SNHLY and CDR2 as FYNNEI. The CDR3 runs 16 residues. The CDR3 is CASSQPRTVLNEKLFF. The CDR3 DNA reads TGTGCCAGCAGCCAGCCTAGGACAGTACTTAATGAAAAACTGTTTTTT. The full variable domain, rest sourced from reference TRBV2 and TRBJ1-4, is EPEVTQTPSHQVTQMGQEVILRCVPISNHLYFYWYRQILGQKVEFLVSFYNNEISEKSEIFDDQFSVERPDGSNFTLKIRSTKLEDSAMYFCASSQPRTVLNEKLFFGSGTQLSVL.

The V and J genes are TRBV5-5 and TRBJ1-2, with TRBD1 as a possible D gene (5 bases). Germline values: CDR1 SGHKS, CDR2 YYEKEE (reference sequence). The CDR3 sequence is 15 residues long. V was shortened by 6 bases and J by 4 bases, with 19 bases between the two germline ends. CDR3 protein: CASTPVTDTIYGYTF. CDR3 nucleotides: TGTGCCAGCACCCCGGTGACGGACACCATCTATGGCTACACCTTC. Looking up the rest from reference TRBV5-5 and TRBJ1-2 gives the full variable domain: DAGVTQSPTHLIKTRGQQVTLRCSPISGHKSVSWYQQVLGQGPQFIFQYYEKEERGRGNFPDRFSARQFPNYSSELNVNALLLGDSALYLCASTPVTDTIYGYTFGSGTRLTVV.

V and J are TRBV6-6 and TRBJ1-2; TRBD1 matches at 7 bases. The V gene end was trimmed by 1 base and the J gene end by 8 bases; junction bases not matched to a gene: 4. CDR1 is MNHNY, CDR2 SVGAGI, per germline (reference sequence). The CDR3 is made up of 13 amino acids. CDR3 bases: TGTGCCAGCAGTTACTTAGACAGGGCAGGCTACACCTTC. As protein: CASSYLDRAGYTF.

The gene calls are TRBV27 and TRBJ2-7; TRBD1 agrees at 7 bases. The germline V gene encodes CDR1 MNHEY and CDR2 SMNVEV (reference sequence). The length of the CDR3 is 14 residues. The V and J ends lost 6 bases and 3 bases, in that order; junction bases with no gene match: 8. The CDR3 DNA is TGTGCCAGCAGCCCGGGACAGAGATACTACGAGCAGTACTTC. Translated: CASSPGQRYYEQYF.

This rearrangement joins TRBV3-1 (or the pseudogene TRBV3-2) to TRBJ2-4, with TRBD2 matching 7 bases. CDR1 is LGHDT, CDR2 YNNKEL, per germline (reference sequence). This CDR3 is built from 17 residues. V gave up 3 bases and J gave up 5 bases; unmatched junction bases: 13. CDR3 loop: CASSHMGGVGVENIQYF. The DNA of the CDR3 is TGTGCCAGCAGCCACATGGGGGGGGTCGGGGTAGAAAACATTCAGTACTTC.

The rearrangement links TRBV30 to TRBJ2-2; TRBD1 matches 9 bases. The CDR3 covers 15 residues. The germline CDR1 and CDR2 sequences are GTSNPN and SVGIG (reference sequence). Losses at the gene ends were 5 bases for V and 6 bases for J; bases not matched to a gene: 10. CDR3 nucleotide sequence: TGTGCCTGGGATTCCGGGACAGGGACACCCGGGGAGCTGTTTTTT. It translates to CAWDSGTGTPGELFF.

The gene calls are TRBV30 and TRBJ1-2, with TRBD1 identical over 7 bases. This CDR3 region has 15 residues. The junction had 11 bases not matched to a gene; V was cut back by 3 bases and J by 4 bases. Germline V gene lookup returns CDR1 GTSNPN and CDR2 SVGIG (reference sequence). As DNA, the CDR3 is TGTGCCTGGAGAGTCACAGGGGTCGGGAGCTATGGCTACACCTTC. Protein: CAWRVTGVGSYGYTF.

This clone was detected only once. The DNA for the CDR3 is TGTGCCAGCAGCTTACAGGATCCGGGACAGGGCGAAGCTTTCTTT. Translation gives CASSLQDPGQGEAFF. The chain links TRBV11-1 to TRBJ1-1; 9 bases align to TRBD1. CDR1 is SGHAT, CDR2 FQDESV, per germline (reference sequence). V was pared by 2 bases and J by 8 bases, with 9 bases of the junction left unmatched. The CDR3 is 15 residues long.

The rearrangement joins TRBV28 to TRBJ2-3, with 12 bases fitting TRBD2. Looked up from germline, CDR1 is MDHEN and CDR2 is SYDVKM. CDR3 length: 15 amino acids. With V trimmed by 2 bases and J by 6 bases, 3 bases remained unmatched. The CDR3: CASSLLAGGPDTQYF. For the CDR3, the DNA is TGTGCCAGCAGTTTACTAGCGGGAGGGCCGGATACGCAGTATTTT.

This sequence joins TRBV5-1 and TRBJ2-1; 12 bases map to TRBD2. Losses at the gene ends were 5 bases for V and 5 bases for J; bases not matched to a gene: 5. This CDR3 region has 15 residues. The germline CDR1 and CDR2 sequences are SGHRS and YFSETQ. The CDR3 DNA reads TGCGCCAGCAGGTGGACTAGCGGGGTAAACAATGAGCAGTTCTTC. It is translated as CASRWTSGVNNEQFF.

The chain joins TRBV19 to TRBJ2-2; 14 positions match TRBD2. Germline V CDR1 and CDR2: LNHDA, SQIVND (reference sequence). This CDR3 spans 17 amino acids. The V gene end was trimmed by 6 bases and the J gene end by 3 bases; junction bases not matched to a gene: 6. CDR3 sequence (DNA): TGTGCCAGTAGCCGACTAGCGGGGGGGGCCGACACCGGGGAGCTGTTTTTT. Amino acids: CASSRLAGGADTGELFF. Looking up the rest from reference TRBV19 and TRBJ2-2 gives the full variable domain: DGGITQSPKYLFRKEGQNVTLSCEQNLNHDAMYWYRQDPGQGLRLIYYSQIVNDFQKGDIAEGYSVSREKKESFPLTVTSAQKNPTAFYLCASSRLAGGADTGELFFGEGSRLTVL.

V usage is TRBV7-9 and J usage is TRBJ2-5; TRBD1 agrees at 7 bases. The CDR3 totals 13 residues. CDR1 is SEHNR, CDR2 FQNEAQ, per germline (reference sequence). The V segment lost 5 bases and the J segment 14 bases; nucleotides outside the gene matches: 14. As DNA, the CDR3 is TGTGCCAGCAGCCCCCAGCTAGGGGGCCAAACTTACTTC. Residues: CASSPQLGGQTYF.

This rearrangement joins TRBV6-1 to TRBJ2-7, with D tentatively TRBD2 (7 bases). This CDR3 comprises 15 residues. Germline CDR1 is MNHNS and CDR2 is SASEGT. V was clipped by 2 bases and J by 7 bases, with 18 bases between them. DNA of the CDR3: TGTGCCAGCAGTGAATCAAGGGGGGAGGGCCAAGAGCAGTACTTC. It yields the protein CASSESRGEGQEQYF.

The chain recombines TRBV7-9 with TRBJ2-7; 10 bases align to TRBD1. In germline, CDR1 is SEHNR, CDR2 FQNEAQ (reference sequence). Germline trimming cut 7 bases from V and 2 bases from J; bases unmatched to any gene: 2. This CDR3 has 13 amino acids. The CDR3 DNA is TGTGCCAGCAAGGGGACAGGGGCCTACGAGCAGTACTTC. It specifies CASKGTGAYEQYF.

The V gene is TRBV7-8, the J gene TRBJ2-3; 10 nucleotides align to TRBD2. The germline CDR1 and CDR2 sequences are SGHVS and FQNEAQ. J gave up 0 bases and V 0 bases, and 6 bases lay outside the gene matches. This CDR3 spans 18 amino acids. As DNA, the CDR3 is TGTGCCAGCAGCTTAGCGATAGGTAGCGGGAGGAGCACAGATACGCAGTATTTT. Its protein product is CASSLAIGSGRSTDTQYF.

This clone was found once. V usage is TRBV6-6 and J usage is TRBJ2-5, with TRBD1 as a possible D gene (6 bases). Trimming left V 5 bases short and J 2 bases short, with 12 bases between. The CDR3 contains 14 residues. Germline values: CDR1 MNHNY, CDR2 SVGAGI (reference sequence). CDR3 amino acids: CASSNDRPQETQYF. DNA for the CDR3: TGTGCCAGCAGTAACGACAGGCCACAAGAGACCCAGTACTTC.